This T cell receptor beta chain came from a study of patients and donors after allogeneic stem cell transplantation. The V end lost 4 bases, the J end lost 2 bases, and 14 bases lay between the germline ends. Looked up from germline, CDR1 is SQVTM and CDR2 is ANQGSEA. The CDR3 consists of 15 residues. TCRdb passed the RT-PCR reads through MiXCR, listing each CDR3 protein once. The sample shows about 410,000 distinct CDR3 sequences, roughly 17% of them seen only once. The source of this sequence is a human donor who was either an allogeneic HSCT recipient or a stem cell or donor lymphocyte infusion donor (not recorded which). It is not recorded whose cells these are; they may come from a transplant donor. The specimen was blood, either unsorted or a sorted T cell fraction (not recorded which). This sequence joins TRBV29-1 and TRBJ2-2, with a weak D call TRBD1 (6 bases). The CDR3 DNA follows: TGCAGCGTTGGTGCCGGGACAATTAACACCGGGGAGCTGTTTTTT. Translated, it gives CSVGAGTINTGELFF.